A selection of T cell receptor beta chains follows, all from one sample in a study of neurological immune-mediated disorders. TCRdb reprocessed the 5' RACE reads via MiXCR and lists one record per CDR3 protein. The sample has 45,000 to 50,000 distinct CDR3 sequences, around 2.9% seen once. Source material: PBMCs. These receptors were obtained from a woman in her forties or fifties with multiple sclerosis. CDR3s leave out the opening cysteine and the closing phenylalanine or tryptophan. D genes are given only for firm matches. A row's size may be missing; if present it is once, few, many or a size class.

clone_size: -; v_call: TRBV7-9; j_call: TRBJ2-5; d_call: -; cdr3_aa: ASSITTSGKETKY
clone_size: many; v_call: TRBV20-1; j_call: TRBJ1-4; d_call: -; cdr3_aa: SASTGASEKLF
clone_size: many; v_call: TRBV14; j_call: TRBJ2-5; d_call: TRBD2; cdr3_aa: ASSQGLALPVETQY
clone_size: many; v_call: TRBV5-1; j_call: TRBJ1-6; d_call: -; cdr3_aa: ASSLARRLNSPLH
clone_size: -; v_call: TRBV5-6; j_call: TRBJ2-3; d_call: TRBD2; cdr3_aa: ASSRDGGLGSDTQY
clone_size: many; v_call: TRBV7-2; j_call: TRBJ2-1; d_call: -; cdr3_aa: ASSLAGPYYNEQF
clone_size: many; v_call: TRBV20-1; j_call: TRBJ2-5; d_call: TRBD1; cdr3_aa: SAKPPGQGGETQY
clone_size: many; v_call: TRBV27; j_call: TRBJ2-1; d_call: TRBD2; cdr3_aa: ASSFLAGVYNEQF
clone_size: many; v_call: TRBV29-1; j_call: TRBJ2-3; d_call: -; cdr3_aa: SVDAGNTDTQY
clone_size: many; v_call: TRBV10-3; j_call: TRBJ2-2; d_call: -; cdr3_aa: AIKATTNTGELF
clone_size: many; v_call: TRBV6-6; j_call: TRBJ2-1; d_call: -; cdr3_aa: ASSYLGGNEQF
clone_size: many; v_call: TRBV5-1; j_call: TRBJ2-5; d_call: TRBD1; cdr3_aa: ASSGSTGGAETQY
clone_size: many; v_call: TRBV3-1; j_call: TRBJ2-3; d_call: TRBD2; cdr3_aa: ASSLRSGLGDTQY
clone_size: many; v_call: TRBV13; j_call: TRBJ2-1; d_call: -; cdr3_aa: ASSLTSEGEQF
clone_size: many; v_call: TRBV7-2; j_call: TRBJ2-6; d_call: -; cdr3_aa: ASSLSLRQGLSGANVLT
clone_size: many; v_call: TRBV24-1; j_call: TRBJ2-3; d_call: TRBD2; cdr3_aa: ATQGLSTDTQY
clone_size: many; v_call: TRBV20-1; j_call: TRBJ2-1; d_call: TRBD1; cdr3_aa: SARRGQDSYNEQF
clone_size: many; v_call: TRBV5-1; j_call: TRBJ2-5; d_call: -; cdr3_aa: ASSLQGGETQY
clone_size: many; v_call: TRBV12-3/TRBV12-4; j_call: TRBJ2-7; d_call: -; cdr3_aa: ASRYRDRDYEQY
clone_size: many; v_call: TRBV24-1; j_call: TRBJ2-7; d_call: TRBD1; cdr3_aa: ATSGTGEYEQY
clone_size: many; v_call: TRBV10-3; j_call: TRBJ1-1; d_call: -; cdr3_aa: AISESYRLNTEAF
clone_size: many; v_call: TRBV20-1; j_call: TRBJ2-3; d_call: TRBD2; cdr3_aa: SALSGVGTDTQY
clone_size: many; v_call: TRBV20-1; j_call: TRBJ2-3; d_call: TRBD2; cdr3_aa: SAGLAGTTDTQY
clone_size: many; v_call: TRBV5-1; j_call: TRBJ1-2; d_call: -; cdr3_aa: ASSPGGGDPYGYT
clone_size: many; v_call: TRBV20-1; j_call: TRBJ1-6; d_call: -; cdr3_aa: SAGDWGLDSPLH
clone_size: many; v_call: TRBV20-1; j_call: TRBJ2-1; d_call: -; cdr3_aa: SAKTGTWVYEQF
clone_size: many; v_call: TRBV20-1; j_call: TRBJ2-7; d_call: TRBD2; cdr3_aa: SAEGLAGTRINYEQY
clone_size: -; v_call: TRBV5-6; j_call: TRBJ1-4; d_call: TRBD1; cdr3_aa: ASSFPRTGGETNEKLF
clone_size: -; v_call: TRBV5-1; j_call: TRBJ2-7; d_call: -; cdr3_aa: ASSFVGDSYEQY
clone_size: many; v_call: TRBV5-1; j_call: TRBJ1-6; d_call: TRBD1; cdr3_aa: ASSLDGQGGSPLH
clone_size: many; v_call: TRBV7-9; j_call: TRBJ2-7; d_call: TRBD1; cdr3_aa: ASAHGTGGRSYEQY
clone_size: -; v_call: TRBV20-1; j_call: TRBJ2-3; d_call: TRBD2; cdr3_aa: SARDLGLAGLRGRADTQY
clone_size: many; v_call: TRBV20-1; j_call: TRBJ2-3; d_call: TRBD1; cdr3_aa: SARDQAQGAGDTQY
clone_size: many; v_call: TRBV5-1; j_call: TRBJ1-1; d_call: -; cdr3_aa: ASGRGGVNTEAF
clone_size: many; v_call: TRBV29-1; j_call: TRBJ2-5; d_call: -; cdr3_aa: SVAGQQETQY
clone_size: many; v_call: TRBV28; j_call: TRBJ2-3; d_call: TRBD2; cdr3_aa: ASKPPGLAGGLSTDTQY
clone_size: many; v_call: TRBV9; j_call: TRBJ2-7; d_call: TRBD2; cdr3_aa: ASSQGLASHEQY
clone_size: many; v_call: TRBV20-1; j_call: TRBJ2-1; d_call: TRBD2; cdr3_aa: SASAAGGWNEQF
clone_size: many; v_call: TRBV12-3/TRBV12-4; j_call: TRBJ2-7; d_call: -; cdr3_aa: ASRPRRRNYEQY
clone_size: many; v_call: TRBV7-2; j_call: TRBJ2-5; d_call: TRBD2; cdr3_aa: ASSLGPGLVSETQY
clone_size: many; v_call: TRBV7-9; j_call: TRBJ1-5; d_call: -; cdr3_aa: ASSTSRGNQPQH
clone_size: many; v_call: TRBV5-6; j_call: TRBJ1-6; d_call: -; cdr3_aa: ASSLKGVWHNSPLH
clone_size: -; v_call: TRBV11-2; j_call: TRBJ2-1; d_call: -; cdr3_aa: ASSLILGGPEQF
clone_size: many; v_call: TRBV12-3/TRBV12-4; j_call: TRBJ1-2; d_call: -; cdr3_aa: ASSFGPGGYT
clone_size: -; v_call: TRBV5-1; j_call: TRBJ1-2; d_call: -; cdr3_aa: ASSDYDRLAYGYT
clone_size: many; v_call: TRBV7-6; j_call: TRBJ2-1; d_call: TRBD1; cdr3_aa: ASSYQTGAYNEQF
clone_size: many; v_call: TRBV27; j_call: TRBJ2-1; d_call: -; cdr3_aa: ASSLDEYNEQF
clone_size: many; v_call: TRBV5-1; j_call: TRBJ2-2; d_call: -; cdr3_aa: ASSHTPGGPGELF
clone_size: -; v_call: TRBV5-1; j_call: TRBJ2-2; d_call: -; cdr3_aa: ASSLVGIDTGELF
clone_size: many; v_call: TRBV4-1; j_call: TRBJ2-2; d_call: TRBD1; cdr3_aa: ASSQLGTGGTGELF
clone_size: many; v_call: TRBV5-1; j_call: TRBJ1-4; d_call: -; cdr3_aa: ASRGAPSTNEKLF
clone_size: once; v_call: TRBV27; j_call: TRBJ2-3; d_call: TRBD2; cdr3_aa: ASKLGTSGRVSTDTQY
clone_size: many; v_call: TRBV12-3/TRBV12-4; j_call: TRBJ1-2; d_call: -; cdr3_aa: ASSFGGPNYGYT